What follows are 13 T cell receptor beta chains derived from one specimen sequenced in a study of cytotoxic CD8 clonotypes in ibrutinib-treated CLL. TCRdb's copy holds only in-frame clones and misses some; the assay was immunoSEQ multiplex PCR. The sample includes some 350,000 clones, under 70% seen only once; the top ten take 6% to 6.5%. This specimen consisted of PBMCs, obtained after 36 months of ibrutinib treatment. Receptors were obtained from a human donor with chronic lymphocytic leukemia.

This chain connects TRBV10-3 to TRBJ1-6, with unresolved D. Trimming took 4 bases from V and 5 from J, leaving 9 bases between them. The CDR3 is made up of 14 amino acids. Germline lookup yields CDR1 ENHRY and CDR2 SYGVKD. CDR3 nucleotide sequence: TGTGCCATCAGTGGTGCCGGAAATAATTCACCCCTCCACTTT. Amino acid sequence: CAISGAGNNSPLHF.

This rearrangement joins TRBV5-1 to TRBJ1-2; D is undetermined. Germline values: CDR1 SGHRS, CDR2 YFSETQ. Trimming shortened V by 1 base and J by 2 bases, and 12 bases separated the two germline ends. The CDR3 runs 15 residues. The CDR3 loop is CASSLWRVGNYGYTF. CDR3 nucleotides: TGCGCCAGCAGCTTGTGGAGGGTAGGAAACTATGGCTACACCTTC.

The chain is built from TRBV7-2 and TRBJ2-3; a weak D match, TRBD2 (5 bases). V lost 7 bases, J lost 2 bases, and 13 bases lay in between. The CDR3 has 14 amino acids. CDR1 is SGHTA and CDR2 is FQGNSA in the germline V gene. CDR3 protein: CASTPTRDTDTQYF. The CDR3 nucleotides read TGTGCCAGCACCCCCACCCGGGACACAGATACGCAGTATTTT.

The chain uses TRBV6-1 and TRBJ1-2, with 11 bases fitting TRBD1. The CDR3 spans 17 residues. Losses at the gene ends were 4 bases for V and 3 bases for J; bases not matched to a gene: 10. Germline lookup yields CDR1 MNHNS and CDR2 SASEGT. The CDR3 DNA reads as TGTGCCAGCAGTGTCCAACCCGGGACAGGGGGGCACTATGGCTACACCTTC. As protein: CASSVQPGTGGHYGYTF.

The chain combines TRBV13 with TRBJ1-3, with D unresolved. The CDR3 totals 15 residues. V was trimmed by 2 bases and J by 2 bases, leaving 10 bases between them. Per the germline V gene, CDR1 is PRHDT and CDR2 is FYEKMQ (reference sequence). The DNA of the CDR3 is TGTGCCAGCAGCTTACAAGGAGATCCTGGAAACACCATATATTTT. Its protein product is CASSLQGDPGNTIYF.

This clone was seen only a few times. The chain recombines TRBV5-4 with TRBJ2-2; either TRBD1 or TRBD2 may supply D (5 bases each). CDR1 is SGHNT and CDR2 is YYREEE in the germline V gene (reference sequence). The CDR3 loop spans 14 amino acids. The germline V and J ends were trimmed by 0 bases and 6 bases, with 9 bases remaining between them. The CDR3 nucleotides read TGTGCCAGCAGCTTGGCCGGGACGGCCGGGGAGCTGTTTTTT. Its protein product is CASSLAGTAGELFF.

This clone showed up just a few times. The chain couples TRBV2 to TRBJ1-2, with D uncertain. The germline V gene encodes CDR1 SNHLY and CDR2 FYNNEI. The CDR3 runs to 12 residues. Trimming shortened V by 3 bases and J by 3 bases, and 5 bases separated the two germline ends. CDR3 region: CASSETDYGYTF. The CDR3 nucleotides are TGTGCCAGCAGTGAGACTGACTATGGCTACACCTTC.

This chain connects TRBV18 to TRBJ2-7; tentatively, D is TRBD1 or TRBD2 (5 bases each). The CDR3 extends over 15 amino acids. The germline CDR1 and CDR2 sequences are KGHSH and LQKENI. Trimming removed 4 bases from V and 7 bases from J, with 20 bases in between. Written as DNA, the CDR3 is TGTGCCAGCTCACTCAGCCGGGACGAGGGTCTAGAGCAGTACTTC. This codes for CASSLSRDEGLEQYF. Complete variable domain (other parts from reference TRBV18 and TRBJ2-7): NAGVMQNPRHLVRRRGQEARLRCSPMKGHSHVYWYRQLPEEGLKFMVYLQKENIIDESGMPKERFSAEFPKEGPSILRIQQVVRGDSAAYFCASSLSRDEGLEQYFGPGTRLTVT.

The chain employs TRBV7-2 and TRBJ1-1, with D hard to call. Germline CDR1 is SGHTA and CDR2 is FQGNSA. The CDR3 runs 15 residues. V was pared by 5 bases and J by 5 bases, with 18 bases between. CDR3 in DNA: TGTGCCAGCAGCCCCAACCGGAGGGAGTTAACTGAAGCTTTCTTT. This codes for CASSPNRRELTEAFF. Supplemented by reference TRBV7-2 and TRBJ1-1, the full variable domain reads GAGVSQSPSNKVTEKGKDVELRCDPISGHTALYWYRQSLGQGLEFLIYFQGNSAPDKSGLPSDRFSAERTGGSVSTLTIQRTQQEDSAVYLCASSPNRRELTEAFFGQGTRLTVV.

V and J are TRBV27 and TRBJ2-1; D might be TRBD1 (5 bases). Germline CDR1 and CDR2: MNHEY and SMNVEV (reference sequence). Between the trimmed V and J ends, which lost 6 bases and 10 bases, there was a span of 13 bases. CDR3 length equals 12 residues. The CDR3 sequence: CASSHGAREQFF. CDR3 nucleotide sequence: TGTGCCAGCAGCCATGGGGCGAGAGAGCAGTTCTTC.

The chain links TRBV9 to TRBJ2-3; 7 nucleotides match TRBD2. V was pared by 2 bases and J by 5 bases, with 8 bases of the junction left unmatched. Per germline, CDR1 SGDLS and CDR2 YYNGEE. This CDR3 is 15 amino acids long. Here the CDR3 reads CASSVTSVARDTQYF. The CDR3 bases are TGTGCCAGCAGCGTTACTAGCGTGGCTAGAGATACGCAGTATTTT.

The chain links TRBV27 to TRBJ1-1, with D unclear. Trimming cost V 3 bases and J 0 bases, with 5 bases left between them. Germline CDR1 and CDR2: MNHEY and SMNVEV (reference sequence). The CDR3 extends over 13 amino acids. Here the CDR3 DNA reads TGTGCCAGCAGTTTCAAAGTGAACACTGAAGCTTTCTTT. It codes for CASSFKVNTEAFF.

The CDR3 region is CASSQSPRTWIGEQYF. As DNA, the CDR3 is TGTGCCAGCAGCCAAAGCCCCAGGACATGGATCGGGGAGCAGTACTTC. The chain combines TRBV7-8 with TRBJ2-7; D may be TRBD1 (5 bases). The CDR3 spans 16 residues. CDR1 and CDR2 (germline): SGHVS, FQNEAQ. V was cut by 5 bases and J by 7 bases, with 24 bases left in between.